The rows below give T cell receptor beta chains drawn from one sample of a study of T cells in Graves' hyperthyroidism and ophthalmopathy. TCRdb re-called the multiplex PCR reads through MiXCR, storing one row per CDR3 protein. The repertoire holds fewer than 200,000 distinct CDR3 sequences, with over 15% as singletons. Sequencing was done on a sample of blood. These receptor sequences come from a woman in her forties or fifties with Graves' hyperthyroidism. Both conserved end residues are part of each CDR3.

J gene: TRBJ2-4; V gene: TRBV20-1; CDR3 protein: CSARVALAKNIQYF
J gene: TRBJ2-5; V gene: TRBV9; CDR3 protein: CASSVEQGARETQYF
J gene: TRBJ2-2; V gene: TRBV2; CDR3 protein: CASSERASLGGELFF
J gene: TRBJ2-5; V gene: TRBV7-2; CDR3 protein: CASSLARTGLGETQYF
J gene: TRBJ2-5; V gene: TRBV7-9; CDR3 protein: CASSFVGGVAETQYF
J gene: TRBJ1-3; V gene: TRBV28; CDR3 protein: CASSFADLSGNTIYF
J gene: TRBJ1-1; V gene: TRBV5-6; CDR3 protein: CASSPGRGGLSAFF
J gene: TRBJ2-5; V gene: TRBV14; CDR3 protein: CASSQVSPTQYF
J gene: TRBJ2-1; V gene: TRBV20-1; CDR3 protein: CSSRRRVFLSYNEQFF
J gene: TRBJ2-5; V gene: TRBV5-1; CDR3 protein: CASSLVTGGRTQYF
J gene: TRBJ2-1; V gene: TRBV2; CDR3 protein: CASTPLTSGRQRYNEQFF
J gene: TRBJ1-2; V gene: TRBV6-5; CDR3 protein: CASSYSMAGDNYGYTF
J gene: TRBJ1-1; V gene: TRBV2; CDR3 protein: CASPTGQGRTNTEAFF
J gene: TRBJ2-3; V gene: TRBV7-9; CDR3 protein: CASSPVVFSGGSDTQYF
J gene: TRBJ2-1; V gene: TRBV3-1; CDR3 protein: CASSQEGSGSNEQFF